Sequencing of this T cell receptor beta chain was carried out in a study of blood T cells in healthy people across ages. Study-level findings and limits: No conclusive comparison of naive versus antigen-experienced cells was possible with unsorted PBMCs. A strong correlation was found between TCR beta diversity and the percentage of naive T cells. Among T cells, TCR beta diversity per million cells dropped roughly linearly as age rose.

The second PCR ran about 6 to 12 cycles with a sample-barcoded 5' primer and J-beta primers. TCRdb re-derived calls from the 5' RACE reads in MiXCR, one entry per CDR3 protein. The table includes about 1 million distinct CDR3 sequences, under 45% detected once. Concerning this clonotype: Its antigen is unknown.

The CDR3 totals 15 residues. Trimming took 6 bases from V and 4 from J, leaving 18 bases between them. Germline V gives CDR1 MNHEY, CDR2 SVGAGI. Sequencing was done on a sample of blood. The gene calls are TRBV6-5 and TRBJ1-1, with D possibly TRBD1 on 6 matching bases. This clonotype was obtained from a woman aged 55-69 years in good health. CDR3 protein: CASRPPQGSSTEAFF. CDR3 nucleotide sequence: TGTGCCAGCAGGCCCCCACAGGGATCGAGCACTGAAGCTTTCTTT.